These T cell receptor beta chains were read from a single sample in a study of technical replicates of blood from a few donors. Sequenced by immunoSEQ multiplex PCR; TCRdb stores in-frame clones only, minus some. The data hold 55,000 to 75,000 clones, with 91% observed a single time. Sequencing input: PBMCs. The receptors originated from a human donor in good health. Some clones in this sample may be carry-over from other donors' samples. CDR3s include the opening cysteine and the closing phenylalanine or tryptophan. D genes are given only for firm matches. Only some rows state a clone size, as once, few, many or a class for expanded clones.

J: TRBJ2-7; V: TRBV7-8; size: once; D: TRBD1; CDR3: CASRPGQGHYEQYF; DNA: TGTGCCAGCAGGCCGGGACAGGGACACTACGAGCAGTACTTC
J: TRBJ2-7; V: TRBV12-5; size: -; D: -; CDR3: CASGLEEGSYEQYF; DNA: TGTGCTAGTGGTTTGGAAGAGGGCTCCTACGAGCAGTACTTC
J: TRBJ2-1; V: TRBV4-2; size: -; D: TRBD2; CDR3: CASSQEPLAGVGEQFF; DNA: TGTGCCAGCAGCCAAGAACCACTAGCGGGAGTAGGTGAGCAGTTCTTC
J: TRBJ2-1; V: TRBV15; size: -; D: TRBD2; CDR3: CATRTGLAGGDEQFF; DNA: TGTGCCACCCGAACGGGACTAGCGGGAGGGGATGAGCAGTTCTTC
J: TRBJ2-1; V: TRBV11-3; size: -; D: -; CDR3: CASSQGEPYNEQFF; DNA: TGTGCCAGCAGCCAAGGGGAACCCTACAATGAGCAGTTCTTC
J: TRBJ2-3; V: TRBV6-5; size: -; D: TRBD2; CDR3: CASSTLAGLRDTQYF; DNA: TGTGCCAGCAGTACACTAGCGGGGCTTCGGGATACGCAGTATTTT
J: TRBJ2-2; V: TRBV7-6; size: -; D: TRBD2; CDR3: CASSLDSGGARGGELFF; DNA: TGTGCCAGCAGCCTAGATTCGGGAGGGGCCCGGGGCGGGGAGCTGTTTTTT
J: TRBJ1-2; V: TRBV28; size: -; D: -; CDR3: CASSLLHLTYGYTF; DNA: TGTGCCAGCAGTTTATTGCACCTTACTTATGGCTACACCTTC
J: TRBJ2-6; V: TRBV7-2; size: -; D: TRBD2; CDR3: CASSLWGMAGVRGANVLTF; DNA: TGTGCCAGCAGCTTATGGGGTATGGCGGGAGTGAGGGGGGCCAACGTCCTGACTTTC
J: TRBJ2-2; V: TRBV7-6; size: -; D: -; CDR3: CASSPSANTGELFF; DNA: TGTGCCAGCAGCCCCAGTGCGAACACCGGGGAGCTGTTTTTT
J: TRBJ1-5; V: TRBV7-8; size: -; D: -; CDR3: CASSLAFRYQPQHF; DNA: TGTGCCAGCAGCTTAGCGTTCCGTTATCAGCCCCAGCATTTT
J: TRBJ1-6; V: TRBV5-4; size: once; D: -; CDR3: CASRRWGGDNSPLHF; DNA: TGTGCCAGCAGAAGGTGGGGGGGAGACAATTCACCCCTCCACTTT
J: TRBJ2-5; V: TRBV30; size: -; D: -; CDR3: CAWTPRMAILMEETQYF; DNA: TGTGCCTGGACCCCCCGGATGGCTATCCTCATGGAGGAGACCCAGTACTTC
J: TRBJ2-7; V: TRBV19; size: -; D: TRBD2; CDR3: CASSKNSGDEQYF; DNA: TGTGCCAGTAGCAAAAACAGCGGGGACGAGCAGTACTTC
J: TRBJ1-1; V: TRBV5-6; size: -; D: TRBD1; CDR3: CASSVSGGTEAFF; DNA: TGTGCCAGCAGCGTATCAGGGGGCACTGAAGCTTTCTTT
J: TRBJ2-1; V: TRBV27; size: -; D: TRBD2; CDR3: CASRASGRAVLRSYNEQFF; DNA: TGTGCCAGCAGGGCTAGCGGGAGGGCCGTTCTGAGGTCCTACAATGAGCAGTTCTTC
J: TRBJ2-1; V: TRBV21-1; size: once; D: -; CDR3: CASSLPTDRYNEQFF; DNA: TGTGCCAGCAGCCTCCCCACCGACAGATACAATGAGCAGTTCTTC
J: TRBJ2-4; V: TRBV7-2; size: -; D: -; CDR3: CASSTRGIQYF; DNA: TGTGCCAGCAGTACACGGGGTATTCAGTACTTC
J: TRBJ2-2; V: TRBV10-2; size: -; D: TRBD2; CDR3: CASRGLGDYSGELFF; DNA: TGCGCCAGCAGGGGACTTGGGGACTACTCCGGGGAGCTGTTTTTT
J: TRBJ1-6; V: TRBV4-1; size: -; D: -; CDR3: CASSQMSPLGGVGSPLHF; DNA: TGCGCCAGCAGCCAAATGAGTCCCCTCGGGGGGGTCGGGTCACCCCTCCACTTT
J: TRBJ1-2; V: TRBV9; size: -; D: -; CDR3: CASSTMGTSYGYTF; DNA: TGTGCCAGCAGCACTATGGGTACAAGCTATGGCTACACCTTC
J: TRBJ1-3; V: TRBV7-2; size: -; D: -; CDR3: CASTPGAETIYF; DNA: TGTGCCAGCACCCCCGGAGCCGAGACCATATATTTT
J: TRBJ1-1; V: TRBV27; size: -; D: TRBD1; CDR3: CASSGRLGQGNTEAFF; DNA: TGTGCCAGCAGTGGCCGACTGGGACAGGGGAACACTGAAGCTTTCTTT
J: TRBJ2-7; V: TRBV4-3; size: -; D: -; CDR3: CASSHRQESSYEQYF; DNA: TGCGCCAGCAGCCACCGACAGGAGAGCTCCTACGAGCAGTACTTC
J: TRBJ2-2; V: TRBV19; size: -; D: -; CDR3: CASSSGRGSGELFF; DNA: TGTGCCAGTAGTAGTGGCCGGGGTTCCGGGGAGCTGTTTTTT
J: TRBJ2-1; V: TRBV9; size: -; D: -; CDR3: CASSPQDRYNEQFF; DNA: TGTGCCAGCAGCCCACAGGACAGATACAATGAGCAGTTCTTC
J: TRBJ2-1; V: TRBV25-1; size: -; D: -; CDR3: CASSLVNEQFF; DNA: TGTGCCAGCAGCCTCGTGAATGAGCAGTTCTTC
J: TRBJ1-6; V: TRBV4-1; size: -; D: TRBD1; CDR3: CASSQDRGQPSPLHF; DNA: TGCGCCAGCAGCCAAGACAGGGGGCAACCCTCACCCCTCCACTTT
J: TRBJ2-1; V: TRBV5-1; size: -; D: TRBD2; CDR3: CASSLEAGGLGSYNEQFF; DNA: TGCGCCAGCAGCTTGGAGGCGGGGGGGCTTGGGTCCTACAATGAGCAGTTCTTC
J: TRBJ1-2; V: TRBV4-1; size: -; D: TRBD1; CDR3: CASSQPGQGFVNTF; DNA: TGCGCCAGCAGCCAGCCGGGACAGGGATTCGTTAACACCTTC
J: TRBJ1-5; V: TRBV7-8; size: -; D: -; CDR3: CASSFTGQKGRGGQPQHF; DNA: TGTGCCAGCAGCTTCACCGGCCAAAAGGGCCGGGGGGGTCAGCCCCAGCATTTT
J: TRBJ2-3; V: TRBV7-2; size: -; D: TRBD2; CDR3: CASSGLAGDTQYF; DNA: TGTGCCAGCAGCGGACTAGCGGGGGATACGCAGTATTTT
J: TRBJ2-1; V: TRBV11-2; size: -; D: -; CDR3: CASSRLTPVF; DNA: TGTGCCAGCAGCCGACTAACACCGGTCTTC
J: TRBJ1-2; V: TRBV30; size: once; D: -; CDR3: CAWTGTGYGYTF; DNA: TGTGCCTGGACCGGCACGGGCTATGGCTACACCTTC
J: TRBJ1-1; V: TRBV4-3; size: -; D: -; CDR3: CASSPAGQMNTEAFF; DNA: TGCGCCAGCAGCCCAGCTGGACAGATGAACACTGAAGCTTTCTTT
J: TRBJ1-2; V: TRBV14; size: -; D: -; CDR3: CASSQERFFGGRGHGYTF; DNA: TGTGCCAGCAGCCAAGAAAGGTTTTTCGGTGGCAGGGGCCATGGCTACACCTTC
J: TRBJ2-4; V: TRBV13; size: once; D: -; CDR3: CASSFGGVLKNIQYF; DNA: TGTGCCAGCAGCTTCGGCGGGGTACTCAAAAACATTCAGTACTTC
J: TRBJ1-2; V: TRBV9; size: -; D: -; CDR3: CASSVSENYGYTF; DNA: TGTGCCAGCAGCGTATCGGAGAACTATGGCTACACCTTC
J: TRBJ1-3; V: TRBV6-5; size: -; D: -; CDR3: CASSSRQVSGNTIYF; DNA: TGTGCCAGCAGTTCACGACAGGTCTCTGGAAACACCATATATTTT
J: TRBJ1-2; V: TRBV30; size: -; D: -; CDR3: CAWSGVDSSYGYTF; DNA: TGTGCCTGGAGTGGTGTTGACAGCTCTTATGGCTACACCTTC
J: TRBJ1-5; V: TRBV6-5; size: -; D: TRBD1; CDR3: CASRGTGRNQPQHF; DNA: TGTGCCAGCAGGGGGACAGGGCGCAATCAGCCCCAGCATTTT
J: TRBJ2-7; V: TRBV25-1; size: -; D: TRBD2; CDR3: CASSEFATSGSHEQYF; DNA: TGTGCCAGCAGTGAATTCGCAACTAGCGGGAGCCACGAGCAGTACTTC
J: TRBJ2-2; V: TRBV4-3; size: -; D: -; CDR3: CASSRRESNTGELFF; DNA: TGCGCCAGCAGCCGACGGGAGAGTAACACCGGGGAGCTGTTTTTT
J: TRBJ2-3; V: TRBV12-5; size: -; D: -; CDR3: CASGDSDRATDTQYF; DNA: TGTGCTAGTGGGGACTCGGACAGAGCCACAGATACGCAGTATTTT
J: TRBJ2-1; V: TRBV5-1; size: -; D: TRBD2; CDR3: CASSLRTSGGASPYNEQFF; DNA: TGCGCCAGCAGCTTGAGGACTAGCGGGGGGGCGAGCCCCTACAATGAGCAGTTCTTC
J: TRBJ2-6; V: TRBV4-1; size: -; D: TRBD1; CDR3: CASSRIPGQGVFGANVLTF; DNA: TGCGCCAGCAGTCGGATTCCGGGACAGGGGGTGTTTGGGGCCAACGTCCTGACTTTC
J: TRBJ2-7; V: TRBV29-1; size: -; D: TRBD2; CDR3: CSVRTSGSYEQYF; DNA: TGCAGCGTTAGGACTAGCGGGTCCTACGAGCAGTACTTC
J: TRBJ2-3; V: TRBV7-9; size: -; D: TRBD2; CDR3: CASSSIAGKSDTQYF; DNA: TGTGCCAGCAGCTCTATAGCGGGAAAATCAGATACGCAGTATTTT
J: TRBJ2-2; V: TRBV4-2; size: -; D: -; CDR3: CASSQDLGGGELFF; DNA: TGTGCCAGCAGCCAAGATCTGGGAGGCGGGGAGCTGTTTTTT
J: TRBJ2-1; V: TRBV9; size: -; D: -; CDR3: CASSEVRPGRQFF; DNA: TGTGCCAGCAGCGAGGTCCGTCCAGGGCGGCAGTTCTTC
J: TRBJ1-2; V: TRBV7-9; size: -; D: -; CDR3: CASSGGAAGYGYTF; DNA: TGTGCCAGCAGTGGCGGGGCAGCGGGTTATGGCTACACCTTC
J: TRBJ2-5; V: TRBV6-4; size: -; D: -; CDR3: CASSELVGSQYF; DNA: TGTGCCAGCAGTGAACTAGTCGGGTCCCAGTACTTC
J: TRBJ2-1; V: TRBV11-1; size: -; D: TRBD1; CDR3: CASSLADRVSNEQFF; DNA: TGTGCCAGCAGCTTAGCGGACAGGGTGAGCAATGAGCAGTTCTTC
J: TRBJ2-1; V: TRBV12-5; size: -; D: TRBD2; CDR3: CASGLTGTSINNEQFF; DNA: TGTGCTAGTGGTCTCACCGGGACTAGTATAAACAATGAGCAGTTCTTC
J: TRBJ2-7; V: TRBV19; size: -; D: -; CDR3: CASSMESSDYEQYF; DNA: TGTGCCAGTAGTATGGAATCTAGCGACTACGAGCAGTACTTC
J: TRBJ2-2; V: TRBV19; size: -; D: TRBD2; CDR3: CASSMTSGVRGELFF; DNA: TGTGCCAGTAGTATGACTAGCGGGGTGCGGGGGGAGCTGTTTTTT
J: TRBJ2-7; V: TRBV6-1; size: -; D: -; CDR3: CASSEDTLVTYEQYF; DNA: TGTGCCAGCAGTGAAGATACCCTAGTTACCTACGAGCAGTACTTC
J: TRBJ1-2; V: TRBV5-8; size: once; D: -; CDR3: CASSPLQDYGYTF; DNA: TGTGCCAGCAGCCCATTGCAGGACTATGGCTACACCTTC